The TCR beta chain under discussion was sequenced for a study of patients and donors after allogeneic stem cell transplantation. From the RT-PCR reads, TCRdb called clonotypes with MiXCR, one entry per CDR3 protein. The table has roughly 190,000 distinct CDR3 sequences, roughly 40% seen once. The origin of this receptor is a human donor who was either an allogeneic HSCT recipient or a stem cell or donor lymphocyte infusion donor (not recorded which). It is not recorded whose cells these are; they may come from a transplant donor. The material sequenced was blood, either unsorted or a sorted T cell fraction (not recorded which).

The CDR3 DNA reads TGTGCCAGCAGCCACGCGGGAGGGCCCACCTACGAGCAGTACTTC. Encoded protein: CASSHAGGPTYEQYF. This rearrangement joins TRBV11-1 to TRBJ2-7, with 9 bases aligning to TRBD2. V shed 5 bases and J 2 bases; nucleotides not matched to a gene: 7. Per germline, CDR1 SGHAT and CDR2 FQDESV (reference sequence). The CDR3 is 15 residues long.